One and the same sample provided the 5 T cell receptor beta chains below, sequenced in a study of shared clonotypes between healthy human individuals. Some clones are missing from TCRdb's copy, which holds only in-frame ones; the method was immunoSEQ multiplex PCR. The repertoire holds about 1.5 million clones, with 98% as singletons. Sequencing used naive CD4+ T cells sorted from blood. Subset meaning: CD45RA+ positively selected. These TCRs come from a man in his thirties or forties in good health.

This sequence joins TRBV27 and TRBJ2-1, with D tentatively TRBD1 (6 bases). The CDR3 consists of 13 residues. Germline-derived CDR1 and CDR2 are MNHEY and SMNVEV (reference sequence). V was clipped by 6 bases and J by 9 bases, with 15 bases between them. The CDR3 protein is CASRSGVGGEQFF. The CDR3 DNA reads as TGTGCCAGCAGGTCAGGGGTAGGGGGTGAGCAGTTCTTC.

This clone was seen once. The J gene is TRBJ2-1, the V gene TRBV28; 7 bases line up with TRBD2. The CDR3 consists of 17 residues. Losses at the gene ends were 2 bases for V and 3 bases for J; bases not matched to a gene: 10. In germline, CDR1 is MDHEN, CDR2 SYDVKM. The CDR3 DNA is TGTGCCAGCAGTTTAATTTCGGGAGGCGCTTTCTACAATGAGCAGTTCTTC. This gives the protein CASSLISGGAFYNEQFF.

This chain links TRBV7-9 with TRBJ2-2, with D hard to call. There are 12 residues in the CDR3. Trimming took off 2 bases at V and 5 bases at J, with 3 bases between the two ends. Germline-derived CDR1 and CDR2 are SEHNR and FQNEAQ (reference sequence). The CDR3 spells CASSLQTGELFF. DNA for the CDR3: TGTGCCAGCAGCTTACAGACCGGGGAGCTGTTTTTT.

CDR3 residues: CSVAHGSYNEQFF. The CDR3 DNA reads TGCAGCGTAGCCCACGGCTCCTACAATGAGCAGTTCTTC. The chain has TRBV29-1 and TRBJ2-1; no reliable D call. The CDR3 length is 13 residues. Trimming pared 6 bases from V and 0 bases from J, leaving 9 bases between. The germline CDR1 and CDR2 sequences are SQVTM and ANQGSEA.

V gene TRBV5-1 combines with J gene TRBJ2-3, with D unresolved. CDR1 is SGHRS, CDR2 YFSETQ, per germline. The CDR3 sequence is 18 residues long. V shed 0 bases and J shed 3 bases, with 20 bases lying between them. The CDR3 bases are TGCGCCAGCAGCTTGGTTTTGGGTTTGGCTAGTGGAACAGATACGCAGTATTTT. It specifies CASSLVLGLASGTDTQYF.